This T cell receptor (beta chain) was found in a study of blood T cell repertoires in COVID-19. Across the study: T cells, B-cell-depleted T cells, or PBMCs provided the cDNA or gDNA that served as material.

V was clipped by 2 bases and J by 7 bases, with 15 bases between them. Germline CDR1 reads MNHEY; CDR2 reads SMNVEV (reference sequence). CDR3 length: 15 residues. How the authors handled the data: Amplification from reference gene primers served as the basis for estimated nucleated cell counts. Clones were read by immunoSEQ multiplex PCR, and TCRdb kept only the in-frame ones, dropping some. For V, J and clone size, that table is used; D and trimming come from the DNA. Here the sample spans fewer than 250,000 clones, roughly 84% being singletons. All enrollees were roughly 18 to 95 years old and from about 25 US areas. The recovered donors of Cohort 3 showed two negative PCRs, clearance, or symptom resolution.

V usage is TRBV27 and J usage is TRBJ1-5; maybe TRBD1 (5 bases). The clonotype was recovered from a woman aged 40 to 50 who had recovered from COVID-19. Sample: PBMCs or T cells enriched from blood (not recorded which). The CDR3 DNA sequence: TGTGCCAGCAGTTTACGGGCAGGGTATGGCCAGCCCCAGCATTTT. The encoded protein is CASSLRAGYGQPQHF.